Listed below are T cell receptor beta chains from one sample, sequenced in a study of T cells in Graves' hyperthyroidism and ophthalmopathy. A single record per CDR3 protein comes from TCRdb applying MiXCR to the multiplex PCR reads. The repertoire holds around 760,000 distinct CDR3 sequences, with just over 35% as singletons. Sequenced input: blood. These receptors all stem from a woman in her thirties or forties with Graves' hyperthyroidism. Both conserved end residues are part of each CDR3. The D gene is left open where the match is weak. Clone size is stated in some rows and not others, as once, few, many or a class when expanded.

d_call j_call clone_size v_call cdr3_aa cdr3_nt
TRBD2 TRBJ2-7 few TRBV7-9 CASSQVVAGDYEQYF TGCGCCAGCAGCCAAGTAGTAGCGGGGGACTACGAGCAGTACTTC
NA TRBJ1-2 NA TRBV6-2/TRBV6-3 CASSYKSRVSSGYTF TGTGCCAGCAGTTACAAGTCTCGGGTTTCCAGTGGCTACACCTTC
TRBD2 TRBJ2-5 NA TRBV7-9 CASSHGSGLAGAETQYF TGCGCCAGCAGCCACGGCTCCGGACTAGCCGGCGCGGAGACCCAGTACTTC
NA TRBJ2-2 NA TRBV12-5 CASGLFATGELFF TGTGCTAGTGGTTTGTTTGCCACCGGGGAGCTGTTTTTT
TRBD1 TRBJ2-7 NA TRBV7-9 CASSSHRGPGAASYEQYF TGTGCCAGCAGCTCCCACAGGGGGCCCGGGGCTGCGTCCTACGAGCAGTACTTC
TRBD1 TRBJ1-4 NA TRBV7-9 CASSLATYRGTSEKLFF TGTGCCAGCAGCCTGGCGACCTACAGGGGGACGAGTGAAAAACTGTTTTTT
TRBD1 TRBJ1-2 NA TRBV29-1 CSVGVPGTEGGYTF TGCAGCGTTGGGGTTCCGGGGACAGAAGGCGGCTACACCTTC
NA TRBJ2-2 NA TRBV11-3 CASRRVTGELFF TGTGCCAGCCGCAGGGTCACCGGGGAGCTGTTTTTT
TRBD2 TRBJ2-7 many TRBV2 CASCSWGGSYEQYF TGTGCCAGCTGCTCGTGGGGGGGGAGCTACGAGCAGTACTTC
NA TRBJ1-1 NA TRBV9 CASSELGMGAMNTEAFF TGTGCCAGCAGCGAGCTCGGAATGGGGGCTATGAACACTGAAGCTTTCTTT
NA TRBJ1-2 many TRBV12-3/TRBV12-4 CASSFGIGSNYGYTF TGTGCCAGCAGTTTCGGGATAGGCTCTAACTATGGCTACACCTTC
NA TRBJ1-1 many TRBV15 CATSRDIGQGEAFF TGTGCCACCAGCAGAGATATTGGCCAGGGTGAAGCTTTCTTT
NA TRBJ1-2 few TRBV14 CASSDIPLNEGYTF TGTGCCAGCAGTGACATCCCTTTGAATGAAGGCTACACCTTC
TRBD1 TRBJ1-3 NA TRBV10-3 CAISGGQDGNTIYF TGTGCCATCAGTGGGGGACAGGACGGAAACACCATATATTTT
NA TRBJ2-7 NA TRBV25-1 CASSARGRGAFAYEQYF TGTGCCAGCAGTGCTCGAGGCCGGGGCGCATTTGCCTACGAGCAGTACTTC
NA TRBJ2-6 many TRBV7-8 CASSLVTSGANVLTF TGTGCCAGCAGCTTAGTTACCTCTGGGGCCAACGTCCTGACTTTC
NA TRBJ1-2 NA TRBV11-2 CASMGNSYGYTF TGTGCCAGCATGGGGAATAGCTATGGCTACACCTTC
NA TRBJ2-5 NA TRBV10-3 CATGQQEAQYF TGTGCCACAGGACAGCAAGAGGCCCAGTACTTC
NA TRBJ1-4 NA TRBV29-1 CSVGGRAEKLFF TGCAGCGTTGGAGGACGGGCTGAAAAACTGTTTTTT
NA TRBJ2-1 NA TRBV10-3 CAIRGVGGAGNAGNEQFF TGTGCCATCAGGGGAGTGGGGGGGGCGGGGAACGCGGGAAATGAGCAGTTCTTC
TRBD1 TRBJ2-7 NA TRBV9 CASSLVGQLAEQYF TGTGCCAGCAGTTTAGTGGGACAGTTAGCCGAGCAGTACTTC
NA TRBJ1-4 few TRBV6-6 CASSGQPNEKLFF TGTGCCAGCAGTGGACAGCCTAATGAAAAACTGTTTTTT
NA TRBJ1-2 many TRBV15 CATSRAMTGVIYGYTF TGTGCCACCAGCAGAGCCATGACAGGAGTCATCTATGGCTACACCTTC
NA TRBJ1-2 few TRBV6-5 CASTLGAGAYGYTF TGTGCCAGCACCCTCGGGGCAGGGGCCTATGGCTACACCTTC
NA TRBJ1-2 NA TRBV25-1 CAGHRDGYTF TGTGCCGGCCACAGGGACGGCTACACCTTC
NA TRBJ2-5 NA TRBV5-1 CASSPGPGPQETRYF TGCGCCAGCAGCCCGGGACCGGGACCTCAAGAGACCCGGTACTTC
NA TRBJ2-7 NA TRBV4-3 CASSQDIGTKFSYEQYF TGCGCCAGCAGCCAAGATATAGGGACAAAATTCTCCTACGAGCAGTACTTC
NA TRBJ1-2 NA TRBV25-1 CASSQEQGDGYTF TGTGCCAGCAGCCAAGAACAGGGAGATGGCTACACCTTC
NA TRBJ2-2 NA TRBV10-3 CASSPLGVGVPQTGELFF TGTGCCAGCAGTCCTCTGGGGGTGGGGGTGCCCCAGACCGGGGAGCTGTTTTTT
NA TRBJ1-1 many TRBV10-3 CAINMIQGPRYTEAFF TGTGCCATCAACATGATACAGGGCCCGAGGTACACTGAAGCTTTCTTT
NA TRBJ2-7 NA TRBV11-1 CASSWGAGAEQYF TGTGCCAGCAGCTGGGGAGCAGGGGCCGAGCAGTACTTC
TRBD1 TRBJ1-1 NA TRBV5-6 CASSLLGSTGENTEAFF TGTGCCAGCAGCTTGCTGGGGTCGACAGGGGAGAACACTGAAGCTTTCTTT
NA TRBJ1-6 once TRBV29-1 CSVDDGATLHF TGCAGCGTTGACGACGGGGCAACCCTCCACTTT